The 10 T cell receptor beta chains below all came from one sample that was sequenced in a study of OX40 agonist ivuxolimab in advanced cancers. This table comes from immunoSEQ multiplex PCR, and its TCRdb copy is limited to in-frame clones, with some not included. The sample records 50,000 or so clones, approximately 78% being singletons. Sequenced material: CD4+ or CD8+ T cells sorted from blood, taken in a trial of the OX40 agonist ivuxolimab. These receptors came from an adult with an advanced solid tumor such as melanoma, head and neck, liver or kidney cancer.

This clone was found once. The J gene is TRBJ2-3, the V gene TRBV29-1; D is unclear. Germline CDR1 reads SQVTM; CDR2 reads ANQGSEA. The CDR3 spans 13 residues. V lost 7 bases and J 0 bases, leaving 11 bases between the germline ends. In DNA form, the CDR3 reads TGCAGCGCCCGGTGGCAGAGCACAGATACGCAGTATTTT. It translates to CSARWQSTDTQYF.

The V call is TRBV28, the J call TRBJ2-1; 13 nucleotides line up with TRBD2. The CDR3 extends over 13 amino acids. The germline V gene encodes CDR1 MDHEN and CDR2 SYDVKM. With 11 bases clipped from V and 6 bases from J, the junction kept 4 bases outside the gene matches. The CDR3 here is CASWTSGGNEQFF. The CDR3, as DNA: TGTGCCTCCTGGACTAGCGGGGGCAATGAGCAGTTCTTC.

This chain links TRBV7-8 with TRBJ2-7, with 9 bases lining up with TRBD2. CDR1 SGHVS and CDR2 FQNEAQ come from the germline V gene. The CDR3 consists of 15 residues. J was trimmed by 4 bases and V by 5 bases; bases with no gene match: 9. The CDR3 DNA reads as TGTGCCAGCAGCCCCGGGACTAGCAGGTTGTACGAGCAGTACTTC. Translation: CASSPGTSRLYEQYF.

The rearrangement links TRBV27 to TRBJ1-2; D is ambiguous. CDR1 and CDR2 (germline): MNHEY, SMNVEV (reference sequence). This CDR3 spans 14 amino acids. V was shortened by 5 bases and J by 0 bases, with 10 bases between the two germline ends. CDR3 sequence (DNA): TGTGCCAGCAGTCCATCCCTAGCTAACTATGGCTACACCTTC. This encodes CASSPSLANYGYTF.

CDR3 coding DNA: TGTGCCAGCAGCTTGCGGGGGCGGGGGGGCCCGGGCACAGATACGCAGTATTTT. Translated: CASSLRGRGGPGTDTQYF. V is TRBV5-4 and J is TRBJ2-3; TRBD2 aligns across 9 bases. Germline V lookup: CDR1 SGHNT, CDR2 YYREEE (reference sequence). The ends lost 1 base at V and 1 base at J; junction bases unmatched: 10. The CDR3 is made up of 18 amino acids. Full variable domain (outside the CDR3, taken from reference TRBV5-4 and TRBJ2-3): ETGVTQSPTHLIKTRGQQVTLRCSSQSGHNTVSWYQQALGQGPQFIFQYYREEENGRGNFPPRFSGLQFPNYSSELNVNALELDDSALYLCASSLRGRGGPGTDTQYFGPGTRLTVL.

A few counts support this clone. V usage is TRBV27 and J usage is TRBJ1-4; TRBD1 matches at 7 bases. Germline V gene data show CDR1 as MNHEY and CDR2 as SMNVEV (reference sequence). The CDR3 is made up of 16 amino acids. V lost 8 bases, J lost 2 bases, and 11 bases stayed unmatched. This CDR3 reads CASPRGRGFTNEKLFF. The CDR3 DNA reads as TGTGCCAGCCCCAGGGGGAGGGGTTTTACTAATGAAAAACTGTTTTTT.

The chain couples TRBV6-5 to TRBJ2-7; D is tentatively TRBD1 or TRBD2 (5 bases each). Germline V gene data show CDR1 as MNHEY and CDR2 as SVGAGI. CDR3 size: 16 residues. The ends were cut back, 0 bases at V and 3 bases at J, with 15 bases in the middle. The CDR3 DNA sequence: TGTGCCAGCAGTTACTCGGGGACGAGTCCTGGCTACGAGCAGTACTTC. Translated, it gives CASSYSGTSPGYEQYF.

The V call is TRBV27, the J call TRBJ1-1; D unclear. Trimming pared 5 bases from V and 11 bases from J, leaving 12 bases between. The CDR3 runs 11 residues. In germline, CDR1 is MNHEY, CDR2 SMNVEV (reference sequence). The CDR3 reads CASSHGLHAFF. CDR3 nucleotide sequence: TGTGCCAGCAGTCACGGGTTGCATGCTTTCTTT.

The gene calls are TRBV28 and TRBJ1-4; 9 bases are a match to TRBD1. V shed 3 bases and J 5 bases; nucleotides not matched to a gene: 7. The CDR3 covers 16 residues. Germline V gives CDR1 MDHEN, CDR2 SYDVKM. CDR3 coding DNA: TGTGCCAGCAGTTTGGGGGCCGGACAGGGGAATGAAAAACTGTTTTTT. Protein product: CASSLGAGQGNEKLFF.

This clone came up a few times. CDR3 nucleotide sequence: TGTGCCAGCAGTCTGGCCGGAGCCGAGACAGGGGGAGAAGCTTTCTTT. Translating it yields CASSLAGAETGGEAFF. The chain has TRBV28 and TRBJ1-1; 9 bases are a match to TRBD1. The CDR3 runs to 16 residues. Germline V gene sequence: CDR1 MDHEN, CDR2 SYDVKM. After removal of 5 bases from V and 8 bases from J, the junction contained 15 bases not matched to a gene.